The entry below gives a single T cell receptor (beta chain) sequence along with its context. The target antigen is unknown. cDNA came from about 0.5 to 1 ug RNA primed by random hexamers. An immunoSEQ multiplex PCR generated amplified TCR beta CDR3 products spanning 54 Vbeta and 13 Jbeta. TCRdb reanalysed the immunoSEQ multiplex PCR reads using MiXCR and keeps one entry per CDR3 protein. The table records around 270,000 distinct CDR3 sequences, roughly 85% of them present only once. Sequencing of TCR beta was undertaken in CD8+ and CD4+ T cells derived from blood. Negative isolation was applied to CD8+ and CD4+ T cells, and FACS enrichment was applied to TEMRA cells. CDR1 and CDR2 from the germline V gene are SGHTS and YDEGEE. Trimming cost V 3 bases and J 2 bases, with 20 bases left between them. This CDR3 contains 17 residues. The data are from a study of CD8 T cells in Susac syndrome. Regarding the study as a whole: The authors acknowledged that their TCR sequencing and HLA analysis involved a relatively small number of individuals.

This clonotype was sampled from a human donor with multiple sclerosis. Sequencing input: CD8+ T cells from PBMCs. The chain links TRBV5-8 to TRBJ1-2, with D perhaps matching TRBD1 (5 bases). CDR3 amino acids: CASSYPDSSGLNYGYTF. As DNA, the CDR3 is TGTGCCAGCAGCTACCCAGACAGTTCCGGCCTAAACTATGGCTACACCTTC.